Listed here are 16 T cell receptor beta chains from one sample, sequenced in a study of CD8+ T cells in alopecia areata. RNA was isolated and reverse transcribed to cDNA, the sequencing template. Method: immunoSEQ multiplex PCR; TCRdb's copy keeps in-frame clones and lacks some. The top ten clones hold 0.45% of a sample with hundreds of thousands of clones, around 62% of them seen once. The sequencing used CD4+ T cells sorted from blood, collected at week 0. These receptor sequences come from a human donor with alopecia areata.

In regard to this clone: Other DNA sequences in this sample translate to the same CDR3. This chain joins TRBV29-1 and TRBJ2-7, with TRBD1 matching 9 bases. CDR1 SQVTM and CDR2 ANQGSEA come from the germline V gene. This CDR3 is built from 14 residues. Unmatched junction bases numbered 8, after V lost 6 bases and J lost 2 bases. The CDR3 DNA reads TGCAGCGTCGGGGGAAGGACAGGGGCCTACGAGCAGTACTTC. It is translated as CSVGGRTGAYEQYF.

Concerning this clone itself: Other DNA variants within this sample encode the same CDR3. The V gene is TRBV30, the J gene TRBJ2-5, with 15 positions matching TRBD2. Germline V gene data show CDR1 as GTSNPN and CDR2 as SVGIG (reference sequence). Trimming took 0 bases from V and 1 from J; bases not matched to a gene: 0. The CDR3 sequence is 16 residues long. CDR3 sequence (DNA): TGTGCCTGGAGTGTGGGACTAGCGGGGGGCCAAGAGACCCAGTACTTC. This translates into CAWSVGLAGGQETQYF.

There are a few counts of this clone. The gene calls are TRBV6-5 and TRBJ1-2, with TRBD1 identical over 9 bases. J gave up 5 bases and V 5 bases, and 6 bases lay outside the gene matches. The length of the CDR3 is 14 residues. Per the germline V gene, CDR1 is MNHEY and CDR2 is SVGAGI. The CDR3 DNA follows: TGTGCCAGCAGTAAGGACAGGGGAAGGTATGGCTACACCTTC. Protein sequence: CASSKDRGRYGYTF.

The V gene is TRBV6-6, the J gene TRBJ1-1, with 12 bases lining up with TRBD1. Germline assignment: CDR1 MNHNY and CDR2 SVGAGI (reference sequence). J was trimmed by 4 bases and V by 6 bases; bases with no gene match: 9. This CDR3 contains 16 residues. CDR3 sequence reads: CASSPRDRGHRTEAFF. The CDR3 DNA reads as TGTGCCAGCAGCCCCCGGGACAGGGGGCACCGCACTGAAGCTTTCTTT.

The rearrangement links TRBV11-2 to TRBJ1-2; maybe TRBD1 (6 bases). The CDR3 sequence is 14 residues long. CDR1 and CDR2 (germline): SGHAT, FQNNGV. Deletions cut 5 bases from V and 2 bases from J, with 12 bases between. CDR3 in amino acids: CASSPGTFNYGYTF. In DNA, the CDR3 is TGTGCCAGCAGCCCCGGGACATTCAACTATGGCTACACCTTC.

The J gene is TRBJ2-6, the V gene TRBV5-4; D might be TRBD2 (6 bases). V gave up 4 bases and J gave up 2 bases, with 13 bases separating them. CDR1 is SGHNT, CDR2 YYREEE, per germline (reference sequence). The CDR3 consists of 16 residues. The CDR3 DNA reads TGTGCCAGCAGCGCGAGGACGGGGGCTGGGGCCAACGTCCTGACTTTC. Translation: CASSARTGAGANVLTF.

V usage is TRBV6-1 and J usage is TRBJ1-2; D unresolved. Between the trimmed V and J ends, which lost 1 base and 6 bases, there was a span of 21 bases. This CDR3 has 17 amino acids. Germline loops: CDR1 MNHNS, CDR2 SASEGT. CDR3 sequence (DNA): TGTGCCAGCAGTGAAGATTTGGAAGGAGGACGGATCGATGGCTACACCTTC. It is translated as CASSEDLEGGRIDGYTF.

The chain employs TRBV7-9 and TRBJ2-1; 9 nucleotides match TRBD1. With 5 bases clipped from V and 5 bases from J, the junction kept 7 bases outside the gene matches. From germline, CDR1 is SEHNR and CDR2 FQNEAQ (reference sequence). The CDR3 is 15 amino acids. The CDR3 is CASSLGTGSDNEQFF. CDR3 sequence (DNA): TGTGCCAGCAGCCTCGGGACAGGGTCCGACAATGAGCAGTTCTTC.

The chain is built from TRBV28 and TRBJ1-1; D call uncertain. V lost 3 bases and J 3 bases, leaving 5 bases between the germline ends. This CDR3 is built from 12 residues. Per germline, CDR1 MDHEN and CDR2 SYDVKM. The chain's CDR3 is CASSLLDTEAFF. CDR3 bases: TGTGCCAGCAGTTTGTTAGACACTGAAGCTTTCTTT.

The chain joins TRBV20-1 to TRBJ2-1; D is unresolved. Deletions cut 6 bases from V and 7 bases from J, with 10 bases between. There are 11 residues in the CDR3. CDR1 and CDR2 (germline): DFQATT, SNEGSKA (reference sequence). The DNA for the CDR3 is TGCAGTGCCCCGGAGCAGAATGAGCAGTTCTTC. Residues: CSAPEQNEQFF.

This clone was detected only a few times. The rearrangement links TRBV19 to TRBJ1-5; 9 nucleotides match TRBD1. V lost 4 bases and J lost 7; bases outside the gene matches: 5. The CDR3 runs 14 residues. The germline V gene encodes CDR1 LNHDA and CDR2 SQIVND (reference sequence). Here the CDR3 reads CASSTQGADQPQHF. As DNA, the CDR3 is TGTGCCAGTAGTACACAGGGGGCTGACCAGCCCCAGCATTTT.

The chain combines TRBV2 with TRBJ1-6; the D is unclear. The V end lost 6 bases, the J end lost 10 bases, and 22 bases lay between the germline ends. Germline CDR1 and CDR2: SNHLY and FYNNEI. The CDR3 loop spans 16 amino acids. CDR3 sequence (DNA): TGTGCCAGCAGACCCGGCGTTGGGTACGATGAATCACCCCTCCACTTT. Translated: CASRPGVGYDESPLHF.

The chain uses TRBV25-1 and TRBJ2-7, with D perhaps matching TRBD1 (6 bases). The CDR3 runs to 15 residues. V lost 6 bases to trimming and J lost 4 bases, with 19 bases between them. The germline V gene encodes CDR1 MGHDK and CDR2 SYGVNS. The CDR3 region has the DNA TGTGCCAGCAGCGCTCTAAGGGGGACACATTACGAGCAGTACTTC. Amino acid sequence: CASSALRGTHYEQYF.

CDR3 sequence (DNA): TGTGCCAGCGGATCATACGTGAACACCGGGGAGCTGTTTTTT. Protein sequence: CASGSYVNTGELFF. The chain is built from TRBV28 and TRBJ2-2; no reliable D call. This CDR3 is 14 amino acids long. The V gene lost 8 bases and the J gene lost 1 base, with 11 bases spanning the gap. Germline V gene data show CDR1 as MDHEN and CDR2 as SYDVKM.

The V and J genes are TRBV30 and TRBJ1-1; D possibly corresponds to TRBD1 (6 bases). Germline V lookup: CDR1 GTSNPN, CDR2 SVGIG (reference sequence). The CDR3 length is 14 residues. V lost 4 bases and J 3 bases, leaving 15 bases between the germline ends. The CDR3 region has the DNA TGTGCCTGGAAGGGCAGGGGATATTACACTGAAGCTTTCTTT. This encodes CAWKGRGYYTEAFF.

The V and J genes are TRBV27 and TRBJ2-6; D unresolved. CDR1 is MNHEY, CDR2 SMNVEV, per germline (reference sequence). This CDR3 region has 12 residues. V was pared by 4 bases and J by 8 bases, with 6 bases between. CDR3: CASSSSTNVLTF. CDR3 sequence (DNA): TGTGCCAGCAGTTCCAGTACCAACGTCCTGACTTTC.